The 10 T cell receptor beta chains given below trace back to one sample, sequenced in a study of blood T cell repertoires in COVID-19. TCRdb keeps only in-frame clones here, not all; method: immunoSEQ multiplex PCR. The data contain 150,000 to 160,000 clones, over 75% of them singletons. The sequenced material came from peripheral blood. The source of these receptors is a man in his 60s with COVID-19, enrolled during active disease.

The V gene is TRBV7-9, the J gene TRBJ2-7, with 7 nucleotides matching TRBD1. The CDR3 runs to 13 residues. From germline, CDR1 is SEHNR and CDR2 FQNEAQ (reference sequence). V was pared by 11 bases and J by 6 bases, with 13 bases of the junction left unmatched. The chain's CDR3 is CAEDRAGMGEQYF. The CDR3 bases are TGTGCCGAAGACAGGGCAGGAATGGGCGAGCAGTACTTC.

The CDR3, as DNA: TGCGCCAGCAGCTTGGCTCCCACCCAAGGACTAGCGGGGACCCAAGAGACCCAGTACTTC. This encodes CASSLAPTQGLAGTQETQYF. The chain couples TRBV5-1 to TRBJ2-5, with 12 positions matching TRBD2. CDR3 length: 20 amino acids. The germline V gene encodes CDR1 SGHRS and CDR2 YFSETQ. V lost 0 bases, J lost 1 base, and 13 bases stayed unmatched.

The chain uses TRBV7-3 and TRBJ2-5; TRBD2 matches 9 bases. V trimming: 0 bases; J trimming: 1 base; junction bases outside the gene matches: 0. The CDR3 loop spans 15 amino acids. Germline values: CDR1 SGHTA, CDR2 FQGTGA. The CDR3 protein is CASSLTLAGQETQYF. CDR3 nucleotide sequence: TGTGCCAGCAGCTTAACACTAGCGGGCCAAGAGACCCAGTACTTC.

The CDR3 coding sequence is TGTGCCAGCAGCCCGGAGGTCCCTCAAGAGACCCAGTACTTC. Translation: CASSPEVPQETQYF. This sequence joins TRBV3-1 (or the pseudogene TRBV3-2) and TRBJ2-5, with a possible D match to TRBD2 (5 bases). There are 14 residues in the CDR3. Trimming removed 4 bases from V and 2 bases from J, with 11 bases in between. Germline V gene data show CDR1 as LGHDT and CDR2 as YNNKEL (reference sequence).

This clone showed up just a few times. The V gene is TRBV12-5, the J gene TRBJ1-4; 9 bases agree with TRBD1. The germline V gene has CDR1 LGHNT and CDR2 FRNRAP. The CDR3 extends over 20 amino acids. V trimming: 1 base; J trimming: 4 bases; junction bases outside the gene matches: 16. Here the CDR3 DNA reads TGTGCTAGTGGTTTGGAGATCGTCCGGGACAGGGATCCTTGTAATGAAAAACTGTTTTTT. The encoded protein is CASGLEIVRDRDPCNEKLFF.

The V and J genes are TRBV6-2 or TRBV6-3 and TRBJ2-7; 7 bases agree with TRBD1. J was trimmed by 7 bases and V by 5 bases; bases with no gene match: 8. Germline V gene lookup returns CDR1 MNHEY and CDR2 SVGEGT. The CDR3 is made up of 13 amino acids. CDR3 sequence (DNA): TGTGCCAGCAGTCCCTCCGGACAGGATGAGCAGTACTTC. Amino acid sequence: CASSPSGQDEQYF.

J is TRBJ1-2 and V is TRBV18; D possibly corresponds to TRBD1 (6 bases). Trimming left V 3 bases short and J 8 bases short, with 10 bases between. Germline-derived CDR1 and CDR2 are KGHSH and LQKENI. This CDR3 region has 12 residues. The CDR3 loop is CASSPGQSGYTF. CDR3 coding DNA: TGTGCCAGCTCACCGGGACAATCCGGCTACACCTTC.

This chain links TRBV5-4 with TRBJ2-3; 7 bases line up with TRBD2. CDR3 length: 18 amino acids. The germline V gene has CDR1 SGHNT and CDR2 YYREEE (reference sequence). V lost 4 bases, J lost 0 bases, and 14 bases stayed unmatched. For the CDR3, the DNA is TGTGCCAGCAGCCCGGGCGGGAGAGTGTCCTCTAGCACAGATACGCAGTATTTT. Protein product: CASSPGGRVSSSTDTQYF.

On this clone itself: One end of the junction is discordant with germline, which a read error may explain. The chain has TRBV4-2 and TRBJ2-1; TRBD2 is a possible D gene (6 bases). Germline-derived CDR1 and CDR2 are LGHNA and YNFKEQ. This CDR3 region has 14 residues. The CDR3 sequence: CASSQDIQRVILIF. The CDR3, as DNA: TGTGCCAGCAGCCAAGATATCCAGCGGGTAATTCTGATCTTC.

The chain uses TRBV3-1 (or the pseudogene TRBV3-2) and TRBJ2-3; possibly TRBD2 for D (5 bases). V lost 2 bases, J lost 7 bases, and 10 bases lay in between. From germline, CDR1 is LGHDT and CDR2 YNNKEL (reference sequence). CDR3 length equals 13 residues. Here the CDR3 DNA reads TGTGCCAGCAGCCAAAAAGCGGTAAATACGCAGTATTTT. This translates into CASSQKAVNTQYF.